These 14 T cell receptor beta chains were sequenced from one sample in a study of human T cells and chemical hapten exposure. Indicated time point: pre-sensitization, week 0. Treatment in this sample: therapeutic diphenylcyclopropenone sensitization with weekly scalp DPC. From the RACE reads, TCRdb called clonotypes with MiXCR, one entry per CDR3 protein. The sample has some 59,000 distinct CDR3 sequences; about 11% are singletons. The source was whole blood, collected in connection with sensitization to the hapten diphenylcyclopropenone (DPC). These receptor sequences come from a woman aged 40-49 years with alopecia areata. Some clones in this sample may be carry-over from other donors' samples.

This rearrangement joins TRBV28 to TRBJ2-2, with a possible D match to TRBD2 (5 bases). The V gene's germline CDR1 is MDHEN and CDR2 SYDVKM. CDR3 length: 15 amino acids. Trimming shortened V by 5 bases and J by 5 bases, and 15 bases separated the two germline ends. CDR3 region: CASSGSNSGTGELFF. The CDR3 coding sequence is TGTGCCAGCAGTGGCAGTAATTCGGGGACCGGGGAGCTGTTTTTT.

This clonotype was seen at least ten times. This rearrangement joins TRBV2 to TRBJ1-1; a possible D gene is TRBD1 (6 bases). V was cut by 8 bases and J by 8 bases, with 15 bases left in between. CDR1 SNHLY and CDR2 FYNNEI come from the germline V gene. The CDR3 extends over 12 amino acids. The CDR3 region is CASFRTALEAFF. Written as DNA, the CDR3 is TGTGCCAGCTTCCGGACAGCCCTGGAAGCTTTCTTT.

This clonotype was counted between two and nine times. CDR3 loop: CASSQVEPPRTSEKLFF. Here the CDR3 DNA reads TGTGCCAGCAGCCAGGTCGAGCCCCCCAGGACCTCCGAAAAACTGTTTTTT. This chain connects TRBV3-1 to TRBJ1-4; unclear D gene. The ends were cut back, 3 bases at V and 8 bases at J, with 22 bases in the middle. Germline V lookup: CDR1 LGHDT, CDR2 YNNKEL (reference sequence). The CDR3 sequence is 17 residues long.

Only a few counts were recorded for this clonotype. The V call is TRBV10-1, the J call TRBJ2-7, with TRBD2 matching over 9 bases. CDR3 size: 15 residues. The germline V gene encodes CDR1 WNHNN and CDR2 SYGVQD (reference sequence). With 0 bases clipped from V and 7 bases from J, the junction kept 7 bases outside the gene matches. Written as DNA, the CDR3 is TGCGCCAGCAGTGAGTCAATGGTAGCGGGAGAGGAGCAGTACTTC. Protein sequence: CASSESMVAGEEQYF.

This clonotype came up a few times. The chain uses TRBV20-1 and TRBJ2-6; a possible D gene is TRBD2 (6 bases). CDR1 is DFQATT, CDR2 SNEGSKA, per germline (reference sequence). V was trimmed by 7 bases and J by 4 bases, leaving 11 bases between them. The CDR3 is made up of 13 amino acids. The CDR3 here is CSVRRGGANVLTF. CDR3 DNA sequence: TGCAGTGTCCGGAGGGGCGGGGCCAACGTCCTGACTTTC.

This clonotype has ten or more counts. The gene calls are TRBV12-3 or TRBV12-4 and TRBJ1-5; no definite D call. CDR3 length equals 12 residues. V was cut by 6 bases and J by 1 base, with 4 bases left in between. The DNA for the CDR3 is TGTGCCAGCAGACTCAGCAATCAGCCCCAGCATTTT. Amino acid sequence: CASRLSNQPQHF.

This clonotype occurred many times. This chain connects TRBV20-1 to TRBJ2-2; 11 bases map to TRBD2. In germline, CDR1 is DFQATT, CDR2 SNEGSKA (reference sequence). Germline trimming cut 5 bases from V and 5 bases from J; bases unmatched to any gene: 7. The CDR3 has 15 amino acids. The chain's CDR3 is CSALQTSGATGELFF. As DNA, the CDR3 is TGCAGTGCTCTCCAGACTAGCGGGGCAACCGGGGAGCTGTTTTTT.

The chain is built from TRBV4-3 and TRBJ2-1; D might be TRBD1 (5 bases). Trimming took off 0 bases at V and 9 bases at J, with 12 bases between the two ends. Germline assignment: CDR1 LGHNA and CDR2 YSLEER. There are 14 residues in the CDR3. The CDR3 reads CASSQDRGYGEQFF. CDR3 coding DNA: TGCGCCAGCAGCCAAGATAGGGGCTATGGTGAGCAGTTCTTC.

This chain links TRBV5-1 with TRBJ2-7; 11 bases are a match to TRBD2. CDR3 length: 15 amino acids. V gave up 4 bases and J gave up 0 bases; unmatched junction bases: 3. Germline CDR1 and CDR2: SGHRS and YFSETQ. The CDR3 bases are TGCGCCAGCAGCCTTACTAGCGGGAGCTCCTACGAGCAGTACTTC. Translated, it gives CASSLTSGSSYEQYF. The complete variable domain, with remaining parts taken from reference TRBV5-1 and TRBJ2-7, reads KAGVTQTPRYLIKTRGQQVTLSCSPISGHRSVSWYQQTPGQGLQFLFEYFSETQRNKGNFPGRFSGRQFSNSRSEMNVSTLELGDSALYLCASSLTSGSSYEQYFGPGTRLTVT.

The CDR3 nucleotides read TGTGCCAGCAGAACAACCCGGGACAGGGTACCGAGCAATCAGCCCCAGCATTTT. As protein: CASRTTRDRVPSNQPQHF. J is TRBJ1-5 and V is TRBV6-2 or TRBV6-3; 9 bases line up with TRBD1. The trim removed 6 bases at V and 1 base at J, leaving 13 bases unmatched. This CDR3 is built from 18 residues. CDR1 is MNHEY, CDR2 SVGEGT, per germline.

This clonotype was recorded a few times. This chain joins TRBV12-3 or TRBV12-4 and TRBJ2-2; 9 bases fit TRBD1. This CDR3 has 13 amino acids. V shed 6 bases and J 6 bases; nucleotides not matched to a gene: 2. CDR3 nucleotide sequence: TGTGCCAGCAGGCGACAGGGGGCCGGGGAGCTGTTTTTT. It yields the protein CASRRQGAGELFF.

There are many counts of this clonotype. The junction does not match germline at one end; this may be a read error. V gene TRBV12-3 or TRBV12-4 combines with J gene TRBJ1-3; D not certain. The CDR3 is 16 residues long. The CDR3 region is CASTPSVTVSGDTIYF. Here the CDR3 DNA reads TGTGCCAGCACTCCCTCTGTGACGGTTTCTGGAGACACCATATATTTT.

This clonotype has a handful of counts. V usage is TRBV29-1 and J usage is TRBJ2-7; 7 positions match TRBD1. The germline V gene has CDR1 SQVTM and CDR2 ANQGSEA. J gave up 2 bases and V 7 bases, and 5 bases lay outside the gene matches. This CDR3 region has 12 residues. The CDR3 loop is CSAEGAAYEQYF. The CDR3 DNA is TGCAGCGCTGAGGGGGCAGCCTACGAGCAGTACTTC.

In its sample, this clonotype was seen a few times. This chain uses TRBV11-2 with TRBJ2-1, with 14 bases that match TRBD2. The V gene end was trimmed by 5 bases and the J gene end by 5 bases; junction bases not matched to a gene: 8. CDR3 length equals 17 residues. Germline CDR1 and CDR2: SGHAT and FQNNGV. CDR3 sequence (DNA): TGTGCCAGCAGCACGGGACTAGCGGGAGTCGGTGACAATGAGCAGTTCTTC. As protein: CASSTGLAGVGDNEQFF. Based on the CDR3 plus reference TRBV11-2 and TRBJ2-1, the full variable domain is EAGVAQSPRYKIIEKRQSVAFWCNPISGHATLYWYQQILGQGPKLLIQFQNNGVVDDSQLPKDRFSAERLKGVDSTLKIQPAKLEDSAVYLCASSTGLAGVGDNEQFFGPGTRLTVL.